This T cell receptor beta chain was found in a study of Ad26.COV2.S vaccination and SARS-CoV-2 variants. Data came from immunoSEQ multiplex PCR; TCRdb stores just in-frame clones and leaves some out. The data contain around 7,000 clones, roughly 84% of them singletons. Study outcomes and limitations: The TCR-based breadth and depth measures might underestimate overall T cell responses. It was found that vaccine and placebo recipients had similar non-spike TCR breadth.

A word on this clone: Its antigen is undetermined.

V lost 0 bases and J lost 3, with 31 bases in between. CDR3 length: 21 residues. Germline V gene data show CDR1 as SGHRS and CDR2 as YFSETQ. This TCR came from a human donor who had recovered from COVID-19. Specimen: peripheral blood, collected after recovery from COVID-19. This sequence joins TRBV5-1 and TRBJ2-7, with D perhaps given as TRBD1 or TRBD2 (5 bases each). CDR3 coding DNA: TGCGCCAGCAGCTTGGCCGATTCAATTGGCCCAACCGGGACCTCTAACTACGAGCAGTACTTC. This encodes CASSLADSIGPTGTSNYEQYF.